The T cell receptor (beta chain) under discussion was sequenced for a study of T cell changes during pregnancy in multiple sclerosis. CDR1 is SNHLY, CDR2 FYNNEI, per germline. The CDR3 runs 13 residues. V was shortened by 11 bases and J by 0 bases, with 13 bases between the two germline ends. The repertoire was sequenced with immunoSEQ multiplex PCR; TCRdb's copy has only in-frame clones and lacks some. The sample has 110,000 or so clones, approximately 93% seen once; the top ten hold approximately 6.3%. The receptor was isolated from a female donor with multiple sclerosis, enrolled in a pregnancy study. The sample consisted of peripheral blood, taken before pregnancy. V gene TRBV2 combines with J gene TRBJ1-1, with D possibly being TRBD1 (5 bases). The CDR3 protein is CAGGQYMNTEAFF. In DNA, the CDR3 is TGTGCCGGTGGACAATACATGAACACTGAAGCTTTCTTT.